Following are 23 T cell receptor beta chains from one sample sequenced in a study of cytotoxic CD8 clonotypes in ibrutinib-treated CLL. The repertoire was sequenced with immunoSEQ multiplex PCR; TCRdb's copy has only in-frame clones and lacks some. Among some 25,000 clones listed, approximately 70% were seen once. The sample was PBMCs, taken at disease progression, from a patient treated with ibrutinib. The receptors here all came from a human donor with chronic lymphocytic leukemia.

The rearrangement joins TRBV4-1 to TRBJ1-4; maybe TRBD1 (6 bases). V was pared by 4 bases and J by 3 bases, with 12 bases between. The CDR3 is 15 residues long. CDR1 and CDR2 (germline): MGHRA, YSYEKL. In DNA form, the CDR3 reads TGCGCCAGCAGCCGATACAGGGTTTCTAATGAAAAACTGTTTTTT. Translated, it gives CASSRYRVSNEKLFF.

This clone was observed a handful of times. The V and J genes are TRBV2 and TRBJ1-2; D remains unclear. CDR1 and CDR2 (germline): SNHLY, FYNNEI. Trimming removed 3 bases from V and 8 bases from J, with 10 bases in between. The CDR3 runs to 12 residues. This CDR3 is CASSDTGLGYTF. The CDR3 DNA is TGTGCCAGCAGTGACACGGGGTTGGGCTACACCTTC. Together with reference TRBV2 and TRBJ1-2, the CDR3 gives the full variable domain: EPEVTQTPSHQVTQMGQEVILRCVPISNHLYFYWYRQILGQKVEFLVSFYNNEISEKSEIFDDQFSVERPDGSNFTLKIRSTKLEDSAMYFCASSDTGLGYTFGSGTRLTVV.

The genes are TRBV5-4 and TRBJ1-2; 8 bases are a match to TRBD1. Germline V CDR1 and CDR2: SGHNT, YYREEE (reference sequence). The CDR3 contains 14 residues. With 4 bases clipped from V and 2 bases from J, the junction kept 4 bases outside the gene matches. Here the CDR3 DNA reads TGTGCCAGCAGCCCCGGGGACAGGAACTATGGCTACACCTTC. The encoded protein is CASSPGDRNYGYTF.

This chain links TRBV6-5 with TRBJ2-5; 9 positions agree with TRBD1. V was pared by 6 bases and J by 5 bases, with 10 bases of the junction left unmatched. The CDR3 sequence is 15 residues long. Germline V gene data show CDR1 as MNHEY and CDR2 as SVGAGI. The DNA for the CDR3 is TGTGCCAGCAGCAACTTCGGGACAGGGTGGGAGACCCAGTACTTC. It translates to CASSNFGTGWETQYF.

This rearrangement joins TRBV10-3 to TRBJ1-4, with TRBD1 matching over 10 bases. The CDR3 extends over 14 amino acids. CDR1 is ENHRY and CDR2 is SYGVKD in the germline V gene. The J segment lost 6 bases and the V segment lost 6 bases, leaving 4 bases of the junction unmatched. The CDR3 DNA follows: TGTGCCATCAGCCCTGACAGGGGGCATGAAAAACTGTTTTTT. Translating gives CAISPDRGHEKLFF.

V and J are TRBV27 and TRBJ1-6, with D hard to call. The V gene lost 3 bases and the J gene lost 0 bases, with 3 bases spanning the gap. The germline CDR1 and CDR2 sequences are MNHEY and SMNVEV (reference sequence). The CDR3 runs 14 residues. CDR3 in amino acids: CASSLISYNSPLHF. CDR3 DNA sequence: TGTGCCAGCAGTTTGATCTCCTATAATTCACCCCTCCACTTT.

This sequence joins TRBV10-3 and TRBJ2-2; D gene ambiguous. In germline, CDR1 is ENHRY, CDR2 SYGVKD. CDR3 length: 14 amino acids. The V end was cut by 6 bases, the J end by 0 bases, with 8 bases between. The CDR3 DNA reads TGTGCCATCAGCGACTGGGCGAACACCGGGGAGCTGTTTTTT. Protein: CAISDWANTGELFF.

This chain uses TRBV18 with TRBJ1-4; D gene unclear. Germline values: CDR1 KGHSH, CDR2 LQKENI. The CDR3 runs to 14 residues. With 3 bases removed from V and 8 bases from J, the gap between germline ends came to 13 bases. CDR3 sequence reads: CASSPTGNPEKLFF. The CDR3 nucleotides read TGTGCCAGCTCACCTACCGGGAACCCAGAAAAACTGTTTTTT.

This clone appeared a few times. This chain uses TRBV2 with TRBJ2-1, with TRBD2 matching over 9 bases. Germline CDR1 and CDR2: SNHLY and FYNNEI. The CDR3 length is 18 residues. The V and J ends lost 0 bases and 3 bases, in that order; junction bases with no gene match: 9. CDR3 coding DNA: TGTGCCAGCAGTGAAGCCCCCGGGACTAGCATGGGCTACAATGAGCAGTTCTTC. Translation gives CASSEAPGTSMGYNEQFF.

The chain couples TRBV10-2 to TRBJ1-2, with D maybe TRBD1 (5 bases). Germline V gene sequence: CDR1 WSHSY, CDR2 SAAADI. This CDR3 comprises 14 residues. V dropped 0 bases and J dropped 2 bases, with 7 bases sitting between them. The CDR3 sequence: CASSESKGNYGYTF. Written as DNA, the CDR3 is TGCGCCAGCAGTGAGTCAAAGGGGAACTATGGCTACACCTTC.

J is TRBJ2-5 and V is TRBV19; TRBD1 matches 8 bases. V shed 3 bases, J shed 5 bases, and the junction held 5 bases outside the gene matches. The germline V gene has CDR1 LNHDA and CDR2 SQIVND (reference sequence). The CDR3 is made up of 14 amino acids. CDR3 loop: CASSMTGVSETQYF. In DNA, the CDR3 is TGTGCCAGTAGTATGACAGGGGTGAGCGAGACCCAGTACTTC.

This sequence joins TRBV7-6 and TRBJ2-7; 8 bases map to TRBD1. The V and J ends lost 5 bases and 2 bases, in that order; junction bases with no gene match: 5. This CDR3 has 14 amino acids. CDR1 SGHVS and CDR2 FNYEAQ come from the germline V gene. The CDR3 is CASSLGQEAYEQYF. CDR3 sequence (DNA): TGTGCCAGCAGCCTGGGACAGGAAGCCTACGAGCAGTACTTC. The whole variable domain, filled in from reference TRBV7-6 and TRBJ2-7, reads GAGVSQSPRYKVTKRGQDVALRCDPISGHVSLYWYRQALGQGPEFLTYFNYEAQQDKSGLPNDRFSAERPEGSISTLTIQRTEQRDSAMYRCASSLGQEAYEQYFGPGTRLTVT.

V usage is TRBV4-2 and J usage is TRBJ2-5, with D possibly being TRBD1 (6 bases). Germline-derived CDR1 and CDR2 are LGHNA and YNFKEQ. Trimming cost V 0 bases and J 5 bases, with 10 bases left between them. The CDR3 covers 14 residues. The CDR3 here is CASSQDTRGETQYF. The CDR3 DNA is TGTGCCAGCAGCCAAGATACAAGGGGGGAGACCCAGTACTTC.

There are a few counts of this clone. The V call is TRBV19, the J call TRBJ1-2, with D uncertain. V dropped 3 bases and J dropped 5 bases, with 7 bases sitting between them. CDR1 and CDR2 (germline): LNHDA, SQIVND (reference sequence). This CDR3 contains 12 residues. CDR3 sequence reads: CASSIWRYGYTF. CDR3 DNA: TGTGCCAGTAGTATTTGGAGGTATGGCTACACCTTC.

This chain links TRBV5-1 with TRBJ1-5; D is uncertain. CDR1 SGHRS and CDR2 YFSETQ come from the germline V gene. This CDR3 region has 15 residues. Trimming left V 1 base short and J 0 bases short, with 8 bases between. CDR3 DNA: TGCGCCAGCAGCTTGCTTGGCGGTAGCAATCAGCCCCAGCATTTT. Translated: CASSLLGGSNQPQHF.

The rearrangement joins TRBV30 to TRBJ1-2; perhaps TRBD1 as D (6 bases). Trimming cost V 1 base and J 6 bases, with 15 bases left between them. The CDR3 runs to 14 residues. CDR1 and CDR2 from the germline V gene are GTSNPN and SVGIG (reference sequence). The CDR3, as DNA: TGTGCCTGGAGTGAATATTGGGGGGCTGATGGCTACACCTTC. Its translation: CAWSEYWGADGYTF.

Here the CDR3 DNA reads TGCAGCGTTGAAATTTTTCGGGAGGACACCGGGGAGCTGTTTTTT. As protein: CSVEIFREDTGELFF. The chain couples TRBV29-1 to TRBJ2-2; 7 bases line up with TRBD2. V trimming: 2 bases; J trimming: 3 bases; junction bases outside the gene matches: 6. Germline V gene data show CDR1 as SQVTM and CDR2 as ANQGSEA. The CDR3 is 15 amino acids.

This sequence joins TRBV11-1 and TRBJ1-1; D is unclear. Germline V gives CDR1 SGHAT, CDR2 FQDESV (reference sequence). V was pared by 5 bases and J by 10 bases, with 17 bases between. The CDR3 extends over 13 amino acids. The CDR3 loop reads CASSPTFSQRAFF. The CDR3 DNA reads TGTGCCAGCAGCCCAACCTTCAGTCAGAGAGCTTTCTTT. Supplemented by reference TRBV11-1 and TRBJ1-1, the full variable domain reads EAEVAQSPRYKITEKSQAVAFWCDPISGHATLYWYRQILGQGPELLVQFQDESVVDDSQLPKDRFSAERLKGVDSTLKIQPAELGDSAMYLCASSPTFSQRAFFGQGTRLTVV.

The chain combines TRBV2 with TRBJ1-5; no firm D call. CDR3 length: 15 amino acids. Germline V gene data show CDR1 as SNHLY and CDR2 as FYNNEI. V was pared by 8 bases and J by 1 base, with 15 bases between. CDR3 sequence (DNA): TGTGCCAGCGGTGGTCCGGGCCACAGCAATCAGCCCCAGCATTTT. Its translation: CASGGPGHSNQPQHF.

The CDR3: CASSPVRVIGELFF. Here the CDR3 DNA reads TGTGCCAGCAGCCCGGTCCGGGTTATCGGGGAGCTGTTTTTT. The chain is built from TRBV11-2 and TRBJ2-2; no reliable D call. Germline CDR1 SGHAT, CDR2 FQNNGV. The CDR3 runs 14 residues. V dropped 5 bases and J dropped 7 bases, with 14 bases sitting between them.

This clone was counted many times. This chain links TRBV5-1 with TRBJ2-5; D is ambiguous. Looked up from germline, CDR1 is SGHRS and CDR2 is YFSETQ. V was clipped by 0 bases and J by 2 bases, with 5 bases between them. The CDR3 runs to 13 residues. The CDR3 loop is CASSLGLQETQYF. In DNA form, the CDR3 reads TGCGCCAGCAGCTTGGGACTTCAAGAGACCCAGTACTTC.

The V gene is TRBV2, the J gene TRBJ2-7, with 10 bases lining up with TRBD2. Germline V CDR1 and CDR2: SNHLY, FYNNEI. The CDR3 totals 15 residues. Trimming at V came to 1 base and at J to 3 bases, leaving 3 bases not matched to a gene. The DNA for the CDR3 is TGTGCCAGCAGTGAAGAGCGGGGGGGGAACTACGAGCAGTACTTC. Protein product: CASSEERGGNYEQYF.

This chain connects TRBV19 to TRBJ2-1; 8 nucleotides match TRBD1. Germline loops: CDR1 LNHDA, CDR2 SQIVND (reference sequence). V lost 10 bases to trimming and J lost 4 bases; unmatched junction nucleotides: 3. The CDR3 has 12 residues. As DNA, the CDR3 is TGTGCCACCGGACAGGGTTACAATGAGCAGTTCTTC. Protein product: CATGQGYNEQFF. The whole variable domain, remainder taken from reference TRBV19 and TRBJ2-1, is DGGITQSPKYLFRKEGQNVTLSCEQNLNHDAMYWYRQDPGQGLRLIYYSQIVNDFQKGDIAEGYSVSREKKESFPLTVTSAQKNPTAFYLCATGQGYNEQFFGPGTRLTVL.